This T cell receptor (beta chain) was identified during a study of blood T cell repertoires in COVID-19. For the study at large: The United States, Italy and Spain provided the acute and convalescent COVID-19 samples. PBMCs, B-cell-depleted T cells, or T cells were the source of the cDNA or gDNA that made up the material.

Authors' data handling: How many nucleated cells were present was estimated from reference gene primer amplification. Profiled with immunoSEQ multiplex PCR; TCRdb holds only in-frame clones, not every one. V, J and clone size are taken as reported in that table, and D and trimming were inferred from the DNA itself. The data show fewer than 120,000 clones, with approximately 85% seen just once and approximately 15% held by the top ten. The CDR3 totals 14 residues. Trimming cost V 2 bases and J 4 bases, with 9 bases left between them. The V gene's germline CDR1 is MNHEY and CDR2 SVGEGT. Comments on this clone: Other DNA sequences in this specimen translate into the identical CDR3.

Sequencing was carried out using peripheral blood. The TCR originated in a woman aged 60-75 years with acute or convalescent COVID-19. V usage is TRBV6-2 or TRBV6-3 and J usage is TRBJ1-5, with D unclear. The CDR3, as DNA: TGTGCCAGCAGTTACCTCAACCGGAATCAGCCCCAGCATTTT. Protein sequence: CASSYLNRNQPQHF.